A single T cell receptor (beta chain) is shown here with its context. The CDR3 loop spans 15 amino acids. Germline CDR1 reads LNHDA; CDR2 reads SQIVND (reference sequence). V shed 5 bases and J 5 bases; nucleotides not matched to a gene: 8. The sample originates from a study of blood T cell repertoires in COVID-19. Study-wide context: Material from acute and convalescent COVID-19 was sourced from the United States, Italy and Spain. From T cells, B-cell-depleted T cells, or PBMCs came the material, which was cDNA or gDNA.

In the authors' workflow: Amplifying reference gene primers gave estimates of nucleated cell counts. Data came from immunoSEQ multiplex PCR; TCRdb stores just in-frame clones and leaves some out. V and J calls and clone size come straight from that table; D and trimming were deduced from the DNA. The data contain some 120,000 clones, 80% to 90% of them singletons. This chain connects TRBV19 to TRBJ2-3, with TRBD2 matching 9 bases. Sequenced input: peripheral blood. The receptor's source is a man between 65 and 85 years old with active or convalescent COVID-19. CDR3 in amino acids: CASSPLAGAGDTQYF. Written as DNA, the CDR3 is TGTGCCAGTAGTCCCTTAGCGGGAGCAGGAGATACGCAGTATTTT.